This is a list of T cell receptor beta chains from one sample in a study of CDR3 diversity in severe acne. TCRdb reprocessed the PCR reads via MiXCR and lists one record per CDR3 protein. Of 100,000 or so distinct CDR3 sequences in the sample, roughly half were seen once. Sequencing input: blood. These receptors were collected from a male donor with acne. Each CDR3 is given with its conserved first and last residue. The D gene is left open where the match is weak. Some rows mark clone size as missing; the rest say once, few, many or name a class of expanded clone.

clone size	D gene	V gene	J gene	CDR3 protein	CDR3 DNA
-	-	TRBV15	TRBJ1-5	CATSSRLGGQPQHF	TGTGCCACCAGCTCCCGATTAGGCGGTCAGCCCCAGCATTTT
many	-	TRBV29-1	TRBJ1-2	CSVTGNYGYTF	TGCAGCGTTACAGGGAACTATGGCTACACCTTC
-	-	TRBV24-1	TRBJ2-2	CATGQASNTGELFF	TGTGCCACCGGTCAGGCGTCGAACACCGGGGAGCTGTTTTTT
-	-	TRBV5-4	TRBJ2-5	CASSLHPRETQYF	TGTGCCAGCAGCTTACACCCCCGGGAGACCCAGTACTTC
-	-	TRBV10-2	TRBJ1-6	CATTGLLNSPLHF	TGCGCCACCACGGGACTCTTGAATTCACCCCTCCACTTT
many	-	TRBV5-1	TRBJ2-3	CASSFTSRSTDTQYF	TGCGCCAGCAGCTTTACTAGCAGGAGCACAGATACGCAGTATTTT
-	TRBD1	TRBV9	TRBJ1-4	CASSAGTGQEKLFF	TGTGCCAGTAGCGCAGGGACAGGGCAGGAAAAACTGTTTTTT
many	-	TRBV19	TRBJ2-1	CASTPRSSRGNEQFF	TGTGCCAGTACCCCCCGGAGTAGCCGGGGCAATGAGCAGTTCTTC
-	-	TRBV5-1	TRBJ2-6	CASSFPSAGANVLTF	TGCGCCAGCAGCTTCCCTAGCGCTGGGGCCAACGTCCTGACTTTC
few	TRBD1	TRBV7-9	TRBJ2-7	CASSLQGQGKYF	TGTGCCAGCAGCTTACAGGGACAGGGAAAGTACTTC
many	TRBD1	TRBV9	TRBJ2-5	CASSVETGGATQYF	TGTGCCAGCAGCGTAGAAACAGGGGGTGCGACCCAGTACTTC